Below, one TCR beta chain is given with its context. The data were obtained in a study of shared clonotypes between healthy human individuals. TCRdb's table, derived via immunoSEQ multiplex PCR, lists solely in-frame clones and lacks some. The sample has 1.4 million or so clones; around 98.5% are singletons. The sample consisted of naive CD4+ T cells sorted from blood. Sample subset: CD45RA+ positively selected. This TCR was recovered from a man aged 25 to 45 in good health.

The CDR3 DNA reads TGTGCCAGCAACATGCTCAGTCCCACCAATCAGCCCCAGCATTTT. Protein sequence: CASNMLSPTNQPQHF. The gene calls are TRBV2 and TRBJ1-5, with D uncertain. This CDR3 has 15 residues. Germline V gene data show CDR1 as SNHLY and CDR2 as FYNNEI. Trimming took 7 bases from V and 3 from J, leaving 16 bases between them.